A single sample is the source of the 9 T cell receptor beta chains below, sequenced in a study of T cells in Graves' hyperthyroidism and ophthalmopathy. There were TCR beta CDR3 regions amplified from RNA transcripts. The HTBI primer set was used in a first-round RT-PCR of the TCR CDR3. TCRdb reanalysed the multiplex PCR reads using MiXCR and keeps one entry per CDR3 protein. Of about 840,000 distinct CDR3 sequences in the sample, around 38% are singletons; the top ten hold 7.5% to 9.5%. Input material: blood. Receptor source: a man aged 18 to 29 with Graves' hyperthyroidism.

This chain uses TRBV20-1 with TRBJ2-7; 8 nucleotides agree with TRBD2. The germline V gene encodes CDR1 DFQATT and CDR2 SNEGSKA (reference sequence). The CDR3 extends over 12 amino acids. CDR3 coding DNA: TGCAGAGCGGGAGTGGGGACCTACGAGCAGTACTTC. Translating it yields CRAGVGTYEQYF.

This clonotype has a handful of counts. Possible read error: a much larger clone is one base away. J is TRBJ1-5 and V is TRBV10-3; TRBD1 aligns across 10 bases. Germline V gives CDR1 ENHRY, CDR2 SYGVKD. J lost 6 bases, V lost 5 bases, and 10 bases had no gene match. The CDR3 covers 16 residues. CDR3 sequence: CAISLTRGQGTQPQHF. The CDR3 DNA follows: TGTGCCATCAGTCTCACGAGGGGACAGGGGACTCAGCCCCAGCATTTT.

At least ten counts were recorded for this clonotype. The chain combines TRBV19 with TRBJ1-5; 9 bases line up with TRBD1. Germline-derived CDR1 and CDR2 are LNHDA and SQIVND (reference sequence). J gave up 6 bases and V 4 bases, and 4 bases lay outside the gene matches. This CDR3 comprises 14 residues. CDR3 protein: CASSKQGAIQPQHF. The CDR3 DNA follows: TGTGCCAGTAGTAAACAGGGGGCGATTCAGCCCCAGCATTTT. Based on the CDR3 plus reference TRBV19 and TRBJ1-5, the full variable domain is DGGITQSPKYLFRKEGQNVTLSCEQNLNHDAMYWYRQDPGQGLRLIYYSQIVNDFQKGDIAEGYSVSREKKESFPLTVTSAQKNPTAFYLCASSKQGAIQPQHFGDGTRLSIL.

This clonotype was seen more than once but under ten times. The V and J genes are TRBV24-1 and TRBJ2-2; TRBD2 is a possible D gene (5 bases). From germline, CDR1 is KGHDR and CDR2 SFDVKD. This CDR3 comprises 16 residues. Trimming took 3 bases from V and 7 from J, leaving 17 bases between them. CDR3 region: CATSDPRTGNDGELFF. The CDR3 DNA reads as TGTGCCACCAGTGATCCCCGGACGGGAAATGACGGGGAGCTGTTTTTT.

The chain links TRBV29-1 to TRBJ2-5, with D possibly being TRBD2 (6 bases). CDR3 length: 11 amino acids. With 7 bases removed from V and 7 bases from J, the gap between germline ends came to 13 bases. The germline V gene has CDR1 SQVTM and CDR2 ANQGSEA. Written as DNA, the CDR3 is TGCAGCGGGGGGACTGTGGGGACCCAGTACTTC. It translates to CSGGTVGTQYF. The complete variable domain, with remaining parts taken from reference TRBV29-1 and TRBJ2-5, reads SAVISQKPSRDICQRGTSLTIQCQVDSQVTMMFWYRQQPGQSLTLIATANQGSEATYESGFVIDKFPISRPNLTFSTLTVSNMSPEDSSIYLCSGGTVGTQYFGPGTRLLVL.

Only a few counts were recorded for this clonotype. The CDR3 region has the DNA TGTGCCAGCAGCCATAGATCCCAAGAGACCCAGTACTTC. Amino acid sequence: CASSHRSQETQYF. The chain joins TRBV5-6 to TRBJ2-5; D is uncertain. V was cut by 4 bases and J by 1 base, with 8 bases left in between. Germline loops: CDR1 SGHDT, CDR2 YYEEEE. The CDR3 has 13 residues.

This clonotype has a count of ten or more. The rearrangement joins TRBV10-2 to TRBJ1-2; D unclear. Germline V gene sequence: CDR1 WSHSY, CDR2 SAAADI. CDR3 length: 13 amino acids. The V gene lost 5 bases and the J gene lost 4 bases, with 11 bases spanning the gap. This CDR3 is CASSPEAPYGYTF. The CDR3 nucleotides are TGCGCCAGCAGTCCAGAAGCGCCCTATGGCTACACCTTC.

The chain joins TRBV29-1 to TRBJ2-5; D is possibly TRBD1 or TRBD2 (5 bases each). The CDR3 is 13 residues long. V shed 3 bases and J shed 4 bases, with 12 bases lying between them. From germline, CDR1 is SQVTM and CDR2 ANQGSEA. CDR3 region: CSVDSGTLETQYF. DNA for the CDR3: TGCAGCGTTGATTCCGGGACGTTAGAGACCCAGTACTTC.

The J gene is TRBJ1-1, the V gene TRBV2; 7 bases match TRBD1. The J segment lost 1 base and the V segment lost 7 bases, leaving 6 bases of the junction unmatched. Per the germline V gene, CDR1 is SNHLY and CDR2 is FYNNEI. The CDR3 consists of 14 residues. The CDR3 reads CASKGAGGNTEAFF. DNA for the CDR3: TGTGCCAGCAAGGGGGCAGGGGGGAACACTGAAGCTTTCTTT.